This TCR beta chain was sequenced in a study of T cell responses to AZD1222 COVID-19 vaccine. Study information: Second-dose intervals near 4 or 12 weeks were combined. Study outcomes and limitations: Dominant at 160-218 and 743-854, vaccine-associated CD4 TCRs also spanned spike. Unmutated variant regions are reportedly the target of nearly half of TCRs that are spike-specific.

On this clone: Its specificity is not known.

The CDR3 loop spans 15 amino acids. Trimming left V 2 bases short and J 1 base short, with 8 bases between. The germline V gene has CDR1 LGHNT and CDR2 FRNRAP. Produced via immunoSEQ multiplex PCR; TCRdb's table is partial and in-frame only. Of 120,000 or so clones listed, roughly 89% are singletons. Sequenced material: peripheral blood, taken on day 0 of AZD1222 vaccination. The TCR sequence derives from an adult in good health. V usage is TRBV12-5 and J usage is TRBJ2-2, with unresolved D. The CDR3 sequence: CASGLSLGNTGELFF. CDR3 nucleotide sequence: TGTGCTAGTGGTTTGTCACTGGGGAACACCGGGGAGCTGTTTTTT.